This T cell receptor (beta chain) was sequenced for a study of blood T cells in healthy people across ages. The germline V gene encodes CDR1 SGHTA and CDR2 FQGNSA. The CDR3 has 17 amino acids. V shed 2 bases and J 5 bases; nucleotides not matched to a gene: 11. Comments on this clonotype: No antigen is known for it.

Caucasian, healthy and from Russia, the donors were aged between about 6 and 90. Total RNA, at least 5.5 micrograms per sample, came from PBMCs. Study conclusions and caveats: Naive T cell percentage showed a strong correlation with the diversity of TCR beta.

The authors ran a second PCR of 7 to 11 cycles using a sample-barcoded 5' primer and a J-beta primer mix. TCRdb reanalysed the 5' RACE reads using MiXCR and keeps one entry per CDR3 protein. In the table there are over 600,000 distinct CDR3 sequences, 46% of which are singletons. V is TRBV7-2 and J is TRBJ1-5; TRBD1 matches at 8 bases. The sequencing input was blood. The sequence was collected from an elderly man in good health. The CDR3 sequence is CASSLLGQGAAHQPQHF. The CDR3 coding sequence is TGTGCCAGCAGCTTATTAGGGCAGGGGGCAGCTCATCAGCCCCAGCATTTT.